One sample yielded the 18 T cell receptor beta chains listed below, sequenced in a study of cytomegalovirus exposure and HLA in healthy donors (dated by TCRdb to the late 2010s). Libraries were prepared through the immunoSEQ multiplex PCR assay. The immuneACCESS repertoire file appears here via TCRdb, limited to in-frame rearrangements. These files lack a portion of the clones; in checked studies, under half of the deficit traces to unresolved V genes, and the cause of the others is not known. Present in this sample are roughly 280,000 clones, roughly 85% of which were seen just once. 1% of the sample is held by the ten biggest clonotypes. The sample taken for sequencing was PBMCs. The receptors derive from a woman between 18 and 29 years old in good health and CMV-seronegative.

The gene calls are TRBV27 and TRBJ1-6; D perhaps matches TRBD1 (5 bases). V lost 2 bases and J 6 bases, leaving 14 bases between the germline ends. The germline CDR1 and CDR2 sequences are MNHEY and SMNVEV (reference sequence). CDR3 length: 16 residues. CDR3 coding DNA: TGTGCCAGCAGTTTACCTGGGGGAGGGAGTAATTCACCCCTCCACTTT. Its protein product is CASSLPGGGSNSPLHF.

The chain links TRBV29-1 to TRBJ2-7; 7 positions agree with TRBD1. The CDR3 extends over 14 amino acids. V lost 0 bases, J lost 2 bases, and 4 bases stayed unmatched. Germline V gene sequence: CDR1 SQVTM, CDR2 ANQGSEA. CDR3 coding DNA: TGCAGCGTTGAAGAGTCAGGGGGACCCTACGAGCAGTACTTC. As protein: CSVEESGGPYEQYF.

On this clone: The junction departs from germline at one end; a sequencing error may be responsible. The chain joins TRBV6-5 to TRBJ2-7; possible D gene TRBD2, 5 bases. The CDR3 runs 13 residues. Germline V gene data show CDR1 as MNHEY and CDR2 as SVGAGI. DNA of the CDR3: TGTGCCAGCAGTTACTCGAGTAGAGGGATGGCAAACTTC. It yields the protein CASSYSSRGMANF.

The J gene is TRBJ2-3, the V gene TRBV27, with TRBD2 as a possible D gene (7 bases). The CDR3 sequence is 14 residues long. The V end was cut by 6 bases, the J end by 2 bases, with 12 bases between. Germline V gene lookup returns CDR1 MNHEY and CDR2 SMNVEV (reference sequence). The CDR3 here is CASRRGGYTDTQYF. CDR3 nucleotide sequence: TGTGCCAGCAGGAGGGGGGGATACACAGATACGCAGTATTTT.

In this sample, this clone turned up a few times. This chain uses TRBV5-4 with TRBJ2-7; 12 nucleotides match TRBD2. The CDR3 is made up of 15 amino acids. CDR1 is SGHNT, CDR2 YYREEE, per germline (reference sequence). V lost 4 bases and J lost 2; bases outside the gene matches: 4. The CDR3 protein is CASSGPSGGAYEQYF. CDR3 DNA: TGTGCCAGCAGCGGACCTAGCGGGGGGGCCTACGAGCAGTACTTC.

The CDR3: CASRRQEGEQYF. The CDR3 DNA sequence: TGTGCCAGCAGACGTCAGGAGGGAGAGCAGTACTTC. The chain couples TRBV27 to TRBJ2-7, with D perhaps matching TRBD2 (6 bases). The V gene lost 6 bases and the J gene lost 7 bases, with 13 bases spanning the gap. The CDR3 consists of 12 residues. Germline V lookup: CDR1 MNHEY, CDR2 SMNVEV (reference sequence).

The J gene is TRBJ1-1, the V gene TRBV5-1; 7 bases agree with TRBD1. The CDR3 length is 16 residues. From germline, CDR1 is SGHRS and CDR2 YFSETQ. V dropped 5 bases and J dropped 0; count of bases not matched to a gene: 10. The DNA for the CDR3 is TGCGCCAGCAGTCAGTCGGGACAGCAGATGAACACTGAAGCTTTCTTT. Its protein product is CASSQSGQQMNTEAFF.

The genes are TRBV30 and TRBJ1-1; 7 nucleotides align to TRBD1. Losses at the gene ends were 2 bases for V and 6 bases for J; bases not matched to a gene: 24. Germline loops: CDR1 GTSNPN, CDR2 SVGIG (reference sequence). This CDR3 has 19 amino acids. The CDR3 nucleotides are TGTGCCTGGAGTTCAAAAAAACTGGGACAGAGCCGGATCATGGCTGAAGCTTTCTTT. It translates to CAWSSKKLGQSRIMAEAFF.

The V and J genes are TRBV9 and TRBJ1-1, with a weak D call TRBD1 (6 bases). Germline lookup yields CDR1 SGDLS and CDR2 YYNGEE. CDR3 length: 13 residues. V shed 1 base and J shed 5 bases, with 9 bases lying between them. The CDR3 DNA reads TGTGCCAGCAGCGTAACAGGGCGAACTGAAGCTTTCTTT. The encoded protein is CASSVTGRTEAFF.

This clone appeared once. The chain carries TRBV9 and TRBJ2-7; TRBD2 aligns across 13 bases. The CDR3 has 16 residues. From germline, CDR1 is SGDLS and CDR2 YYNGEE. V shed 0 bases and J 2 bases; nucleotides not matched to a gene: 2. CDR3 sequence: CASSVGGTSGTYEQYF. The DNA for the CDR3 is TGTGCCAGCAGCGTAGGGGGGACTAGCGGGACCTACGAGCAGTACTTC.

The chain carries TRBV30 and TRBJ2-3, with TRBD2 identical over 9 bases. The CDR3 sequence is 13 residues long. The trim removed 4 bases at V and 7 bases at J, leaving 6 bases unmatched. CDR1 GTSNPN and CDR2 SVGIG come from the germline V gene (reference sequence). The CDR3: CAWTGTSRHTQYF. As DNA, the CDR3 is TGTGCCTGGACCGGGACTAGCCGGCATACGCAGTATTTT. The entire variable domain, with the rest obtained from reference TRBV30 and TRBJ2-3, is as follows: SQTIHQWPATLVQPVGSPLSLECTVEGTSNPNLYWYRQAAGRGLQLLFYSVGIGQISSEVPQNLSASRPQDRQFILSSKKLLLSDSGFYLCAWTGTSRHTQYFGPGTRLTVL.

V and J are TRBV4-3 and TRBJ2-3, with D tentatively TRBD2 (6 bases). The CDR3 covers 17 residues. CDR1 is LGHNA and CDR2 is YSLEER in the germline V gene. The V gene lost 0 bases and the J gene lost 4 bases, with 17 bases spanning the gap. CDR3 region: CASSQETGRGSPDTQYF. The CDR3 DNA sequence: TGCGCCAGCAGCCAAGAAACGGGTCGGGGGAGTCCAGATACGCAGTATTTT.

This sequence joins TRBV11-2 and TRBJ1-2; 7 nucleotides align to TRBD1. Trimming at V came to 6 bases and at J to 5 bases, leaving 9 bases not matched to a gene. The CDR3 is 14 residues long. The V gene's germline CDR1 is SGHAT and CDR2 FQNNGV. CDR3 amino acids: CASRAGGPRYGYTF. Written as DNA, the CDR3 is TGTGCCAGCAGGGCAGGGGGTCCTAGATATGGCTACACCTTC.

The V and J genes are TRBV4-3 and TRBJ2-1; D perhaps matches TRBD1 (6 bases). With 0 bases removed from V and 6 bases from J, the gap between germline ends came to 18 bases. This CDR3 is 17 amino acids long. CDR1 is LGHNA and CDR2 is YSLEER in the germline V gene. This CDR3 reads CASSQDIGRGTSNEQFF. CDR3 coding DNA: TGCGCCAGCAGCCAAGATATCGGCAGGGGAACGAGCAATGAGCAGTTCTTC.

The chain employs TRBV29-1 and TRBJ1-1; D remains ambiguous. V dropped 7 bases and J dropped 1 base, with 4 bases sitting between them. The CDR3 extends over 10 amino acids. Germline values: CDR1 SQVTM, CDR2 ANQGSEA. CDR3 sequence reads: CSAQNTEAFF. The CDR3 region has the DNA TGCAGCGCCCAGAACACTGAAGCTTTCTTT.

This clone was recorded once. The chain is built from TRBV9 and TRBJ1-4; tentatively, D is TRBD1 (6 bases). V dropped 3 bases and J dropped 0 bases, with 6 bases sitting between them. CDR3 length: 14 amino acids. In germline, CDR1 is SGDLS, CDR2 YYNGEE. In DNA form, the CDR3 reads TGTGCCAGCAGCGGGACAGCAACTAATGAAAAACTGTTTTTT. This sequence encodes CASSGTATNEKLFF.

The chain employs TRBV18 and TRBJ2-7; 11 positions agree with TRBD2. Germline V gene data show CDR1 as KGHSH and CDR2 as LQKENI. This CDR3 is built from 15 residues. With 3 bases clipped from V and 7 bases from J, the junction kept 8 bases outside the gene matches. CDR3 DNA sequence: TGTGCCAGCTCACCCTCTCTAGCGGGGGGCAAGGAGCAGTACTTC. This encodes CASSPSLAGGKEQYF. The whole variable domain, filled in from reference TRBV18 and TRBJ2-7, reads NAGVMQNPRHLVRRRGQEARLRCSPMKGHSHVYWYRQLPEEGLKFMVYLQKENIIDESGMPKERFSAEFPKEGPSILRIQQVVRGDSAAYFCASSPSLAGGKEQYFGPGTRLTVT.

CDR3 coding DNA: TGTGCCAGCAGCCCGTTGGACAGGGCGGGGACCCAGTACTTC. The encoded protein is CASSPLDRAGTQYF. The chain links TRBV14 to TRBJ2-5, with TRBD1 identical over 8 bases. With V trimmed by 4 bases and J by 7 bases, 8 bases remained unmatched. This CDR3 is 14 amino acids long. CDR1 is SGHDN and CDR2 is FVKESK in the germline V gene.